The T cell receptor (beta chain) described here comes from a study of neoadjuvant nivolumab and ipilimumab in lung cancer (TCRdb year 2020). Regarding the study in general: Nivolumab was given at 3 mg/kg intravenously on days 1, 15 and 29, and the combination arm added ipilimumab 1 mg/kg on day 1 only. For each study arm, the primary endpoint of the trial was the rate of major pathologic response (MPR) in the intention-to-treat population. In the trial, more than 40 patients with operable NSCLC were treated, of whom around 23 were randomized to nivolumab monotherapy and around 20 to nivolumab plus ipilimumab. The study compared TCR repertoires in pretherapy (baseline) peripheral blood with TCR repertoires in tumors resected at surgery after neoadjuvant immune checkpoint blockade. Matched pretherapy and resected tumor pairs were analyzed for seven patients: four treated with nivolumab and three with nivolumab plus ipilimumab.

Here is what the overall study found, with its caveats: No significant correlation was found between TCR clonality and pathologic tumor regression, and only one major-pathologic-response sample was available for the clonality analysis. A small number of samples underwent TCR sequencing. Resected tumors had greater TCR richness and clonality than tumor-adjacent uninvolved lung, and increases were observed in more dual-therapy-treated tumors. A positive correlation was observed between pretherapy blood TCR richness and richness in tumors resected after neoadjuvant therapy (Spearman R of about 0.82). Tumor T-cell richness and clonality rose from pretherapy to surgery in three of three dual-therapy tumors but in only two of four nivolumab-treated tumors.

Libraries were built with the immunoSEQ multiplex PCR assay. Per the source publication's procedure: Repertoires were summarized in terms of richness and clonality, and significantly expanded and contracted clones between pre- and post-therapy samples were identified. This immuneACCESS table, as held by TCRdb, lists in-frame sequences with V and J called but not all clones. Of the missing ones, under half trace to an unresolved V gene in checked studies; the others have no known cause. Clonal size and the V and J genes are those of that table, whereas D and trimming came from the DNA. The sample records fewer than 40,000 clones, 90% of which are singletons. The ten largest clones capture 4.5% to 5% of the sample. What the time point label conveys for this sample: at surgical resection after neoadjuvant nivolumab +/- ipilimumab. Samples came from the phase 2 randomized NEOSTAR trial, which tested neoadjuvant nivolumab or nivolumab plus ipilimumab followed by surgery in operable NSCLC.

Regarding this clone: Which antigen it targets is not known. No much larger clone is present one base from it, and per-base qualities are unavailable.

The TCR comes from an adult with non-small cell lung cancer. The starting material was peripheral blood, obtained after neoadjuvant nivolumab, alone or with ipilimumab, at or shortly before surgery.

DNA sequence: TGTGCCAGCAGCCTAGGGGTACAGGCCGGGGCCCAGTACTTC. It codes for CASSLGVQAGAQYF. The V gene is TRBV7-9 and the J gene is TRBJ2-5; the D gene is possibly TRBD1 or TRBD2, each agreeing over 5 bases. CDR1 SEHNR and CDR2 FQNEAQ are derived from the germline V gene (reference sequence). Its CDR3 holds 14 amino acids, cysteine through phenylalanine. This entry keeps only the CDR3 DNA: 42 bases, framed from base 1. V is cut by 5 bases and J by 9 bases, and the space between the germline ends is 19 bases.